Listed here are 3 T cell receptor beta chains from one sample, sequenced in a study of Graves' ophthalmopathy and Graves' hyperthyroidism. Investigators amplified TCR beta CDR3 regions from RNA transcripts. The library came from an HTBI-primed first-round RT-PCR and a second-round multiplex PCR. TCRdb independently ran MiXCR on the multiplex PCR reads; one entry per CDR3 protein. The table has about 57,000 distinct CDR3 sequences, less than 65% seen once. The sequenced material came from peripheral blood. The receptors come from an adult woman with Graves' ophthalmopathy.

This clonotype was detected ten times or more. The chain combines TRBV19 with TRBJ2-2, with 10 nucleotides matching TRBD2. CDR1 and CDR2 (germline): LNHDA, SQIVND (reference sequence). V shed 2 bases, J shed 6 bases, and the junction held 0 bases outside the gene matches. CDR3 length equals 14 residues. CDR3 bases: TGTGCCAGTAGTATACTAGCGGGAGCCGGGGAGCTGTTTTTT. Its translation is CASSILAGAGELFF.

V is TRBV20-1 and J is TRBJ1-4; D not certain. The germline V gene has CDR1 DFQATT and CDR2 SNEGSKA (reference sequence). The CDR3 is 10 residues long. V lost 0 bases and J 7 bases, leaving 0 bases between the germline ends. CDR3 region: CSARDEKLFF. The CDR3, as DNA: TGCAGTGCTAGAGATGAAAAACTGTTTTTT.

The table lists this clonotype with many counts. J is TRBJ2-7 and V is TRBV28; TRBD2 matches 11 bases. Germline V gene sequence: CDR1 MDHEN, CDR2 SYDVKM. After removal of 6 bases from V and 1 base from J, the junction contained 8 bases not matched to a gene. This CDR3 has 16 amino acids. DNA of the CDR3: TGTGCCAGCAGCCTGCCTAGCGGGAGGACGTCCTACGAGCAGTACTTC. Its protein is CASSLPSGRTSYEQYF.